Listed below are T cell receptor beta chains from one sample, sequenced in a study of CD8 T cells in ankylosing spondylitis. One entry per CDR3 protein results from TCRdb running MiXCR on the 5' RACE reads. The sample comprises 200,000 to 300,000 distinct CDR3 sequences, 8% to 9% of which are singletons, and around 4.9% rests with the top ten. Sequenced sample: blood, either unsorted or a sorted T cell fraction (not recorded which). The receptor source for this set is a female donor with ankylosing spondylitis or in good health (not recorded which). Each CDR3 is given with its conserved first and last residue. A D gene is named only where the DNA matches it firmly. Expanded clones get a size class; other rows say once, few or many, or leave the size out.

D gene: TRBD2
V gene: TRBV14
clone size: many
J gene: TRBJ2-3
CDR3 protein: CASRPSGTYTDTQYF
CDR3 DNA: TGTGCCAGCAGACCAAGCGGGACTTACACAGATACGCAGTATTTT

D gene: .
V gene: TRBV7-9
clone size: many
J gene: TRBJ1-5
CDR3 protein: CASSFDSNQPQHF
CDR3 DNA: TGTGCCAGCAGCTTCGACAGTAATCAGCCCCAGCATTTT

D gene: TRBD2
V gene: TRBV5-1
clone size: many
J gene: TRBJ2-1
CDR3 protein: CASSLLAGGEQFF
CDR3 DNA: TGCGCCAGCAGCTTGCTAGCGGGAGGGGAGCAGTTCTTC

D gene: .
V gene: TRBV7-9
clone size: many
J gene: TRBJ2-7
CDR3 protein: CASSSTNAPDEQYF
CDR3 DNA: TGTGCCAGCAGCTCCACAAATGCCCCTGACGAGCAGTACTTC

D gene: TRBD1
V gene: TRBV28
clone size: many
J gene: TRBJ1-5
CDR3 protein: CASSLTGGRQPQHF
CDR3 DNA: TGTGCCAGCAGTTTAACAGGGGGCCGTCAGCCCCAGCATTTT

D gene: .
V gene: TRBV20-1
clone size: many
J gene: TRBJ1-2
CDR3 protein: CSAHLGGAYGYTF
CDR3 DNA: TGCAGTGCTCACCTCGGGGGCGCCTATGGCTACACCTTC

D gene: .
V gene: TRBV29-1
clone size: many
J gene: TRBJ2-7
CDR3 protein: CSVGEGVQYF
CDR3 DNA: TGCAGCGTTGGCGAGGGTGTGCAGTACTTC

D gene: .
V gene: TRBV5-1
clone size: many
J gene: TRBJ2-1
CDR3 protein: CASSLGAQGGYNEQFF
CDR3 DNA: TGCGCCAGCAGCCTAGGGGCTCAAGGGGGATACAATGAGCAGTTCTTC

D gene: .
V gene: TRBV5-6
clone size: many
J gene: TRBJ2-2
CDR3 protein: CASSLAGADTGELFF
CDR3 DNA: TGTGCCAGCAGCTTGGCGGGAGCGGACACCGGGGAGCTGTTTTTT

D gene: .
V gene: TRBV28
clone size: .
J gene: TRBJ2-2
CDR3 protein: CASRTRRAPGELFF
CDR3 DNA: TGTGCCAGCAGAACCCGAAGGGCCCCCGGGGAGCTGTTTTTT

D gene: .
V gene: TRBV6-5
clone size: few
J gene: TRBJ2-5
CDR3 protein: CASSYGDFAEETQYF
CDR3 DNA: TGTGCCAGCAGTTACGGGGACTTCGCGGAAGAGACCCAGTACTTC

D gene: .
V gene: TRBV20-1
clone size: many
J gene: TRBJ2-7
CDR3 protein: CSAVGTATLSYEQYF
CDR3 DNA: TGCAGTGCCGTGGGGACGGCTACCCTCTCCTACGAGCAGTACTTC

D gene: .
V gene: TRBV7-2
clone size: many
J gene: TRBJ1-6
CDR3 protein: CASSLARGTNSPLHF
CDR3 DNA: TGTGCCAGCAGCTTAGCGCGAGGGACTAATTCACCCCTCCACTTT

D gene: .
V gene: TRBV5-5
clone size: many
J gene: TRBJ2-2
CDR3 protein: CASSYGTGELFF
CDR3 DNA: TGTGCCAGCAGCTACGGCACCGGGGAGCTGTTTTTT

D gene: TRBD2
V gene: TRBV3-1
clone size: many
J gene: TRBJ2-1
CDR3 protein: CASSQDWPSGSNEQFF
CDR3 DNA: TGTGCCAGCAGCCAAGATTGGCCTAGCGGGAGCAATGAGCAGTTCTTC

D gene: TRBD2
V gene: TRBV29-1
clone size: many
J gene: TRBJ2-5
CDR3 protein: CSVERTGGTTQETQYF
CDR3 DNA: TGCAGCGTTGAAAGGACGGGGGGGACGACCCAAGAGACCCAGTACTTC

D gene: TRBD1
V gene: TRBV7-2
clone size: few
J gene: TRBJ2-5
CDR3 protein: CASSLDRVRETQYF
CDR3 DNA: TGTGCCAGCAGTCTTGACAGGGTGAGAGAGACCCAGTACTTC

D gene: .
V gene: TRBV4-2
clone size: few
J gene: TRBJ2-7
CDR3 protein: CASSQDLQVRSEQYF
CDR3 DNA: TGTGCCAGCAGCCAAGATTTACAGGTCAGGTCCGAGCAGTACTTC

D gene: .
V gene: TRBV5-5
clone size: many
J gene: TRBJ1-5
CDR3 protein: CASSLEAGNQPQHF
CDR3 DNA: TGTGCCAGCAGCTTAGAGGCGGGGAATCAGCCCCAGCATTTT

D gene: .
V gene: TRBV4-3
clone size: many
J gene: TRBJ2-1
CDR3 protein: CASSYRPHEQFF
CDR3 DNA: TGCGCCAGCAGCTACCGACCCCATGAGCAGTTCTTC

D gene: .
V gene: TRBV5-1
clone size: many
J gene: TRBJ2-1
CDR3 protein: CASSLGQGRREQFF
CDR3 DNA: TGCGCCAGCAGCTTGGGGCAGGGAAGGCGTGAGCAGTTCTTC

D gene: .
V gene: TRBV30
clone size: many
J gene: TRBJ2-1
CDR3 protein: CAWSVIGLYNEQFF
CDR3 DNA: TGTGCCTGGAGTGTAATAGGGCTATACAATGAGCAGTTCTTC

D gene: .
V gene: TRBV4-3
clone size: many
J gene: TRBJ2-4
CDR3 protein: CASSQDLVLASKNIQYF
CDR3 DNA: TGCGCCAGCAGCCAAGATCTGGTGCTAGCGTCCAAAAACATTCAGTACTTC

D gene: .
V gene: TRBV2
clone size: many
J gene: TRBJ1-5
CDR3 protein: CASSFSISNQPQHF
CDR3 DNA: TGTGCCAGCAGTTTTTCCATTAGCAATCAGCCCCAGCATTTT

D gene: .
V gene: TRBV5-1
clone size: few
J gene: TRBJ2-5
CDR3 protein: CASFEGGMQETQYF
CDR3 DNA: TGCGCCAGCTTCGAGGGGGGGATGCAAGAGACCCAGTACTTC

D gene: .
V gene: TRBV18
clone size: few
J gene: TRBJ2-7
CDR3 protein: CASSSDAYEQYF
CDR3 DNA: TGTGCCAGCTCCTCCGACGCCTACGAGCAGTACTTC

D gene: .
V gene: TRBV6-1
clone size: many
J gene: TRBJ1-1
CDR3 protein: CASSAVSMGGTEAFF
CDR3 DNA: TGTGCCAGCAGTGCTGTGAGTATGGGAGGCACTGAAGCTTTCTTT

D gene: .
V gene: TRBV7-9
clone size: .
J gene: TRBJ1-2
CDR3 protein: CASSERGGFYGYTF
CDR3 DNA: TGTGCCAGCAGCGAAAGGGGGGGATTCTATGGCTACACCTTC

D gene: .
V gene: TRBV6-1
clone size: few
J gene: TRBJ2-7
CDR3 protein: CASSEEGGTDYEQYF
CDR3 DNA: TGTGCCAGCAGTGAAGAGGGGGGGACAGACTACGAGCAGTACTTC

D gene: .
V gene: TRBV7-8
clone size: many
J gene: TRBJ2-3
CDR3 protein: CASSLTEPDTQYF
CDR3 DNA: TGTGCCAGCAGCTTAACAGAACCGGATACGCAGTATTTT

D gene: .
V gene: TRBV20-1
clone size: .
J gene: TRBJ2-3
CDR3 protein: CSASIGGGTDTQYF
CDR3 DNA: TGCAGTGCTAGCATCGGGGGCGGCACAGATACGCAGTATTTT

D gene: TRBD2
V gene: TRBV19
clone size: .
J gene: TRBJ2-3
CDR3 protein: CASRPGLAGSDTQYF
CDR3 DNA: TGTGCCAGTAGACCGGGACTAGCGGGGTCAGATACGCAGTATTTT

D gene: .
V gene: TRBV29-1
clone size: many
J gene: TRBJ2-7
CDR3 protein: CSVDSLSPGNPYEQYF
CDR3 DNA: TGCAGCGTTGATTCCTTGTCGCCAGGAAACCCCTACGAGCAGTACTTC

D gene: .
V gene: TRBV19
clone size: many
J gene: TRBJ2-1
CDR3 protein: CASSKRVNEQFF
CDR3 DNA: TGTGCCAGTAGTAAACGAGTAAATGAGCAGTTCTTC

D gene: .
V gene: TRBV29-1
clone size: many
J gene: TRBJ2-7
CDR3 protein: CSVEEGGTRDYEQYF
CDR3 DNA: TGCAGCGTTGAAGAGGGCGGGACAAGAGACTACGAGCAGTACTTC

D gene: .
V gene: TRBV5-1
clone size: many
J gene: TRBJ1-3
CDR3 protein: CASSSDGSSGNTIYF
CDR3 DNA: TGCGCCAGCAGTTCGGACGGATCCTCTGGAAACACCATATATTTT

D gene: .
V gene: TRBV28
clone size: few
J gene: TRBJ2-7
CDR3 protein: CASGDNLNEQYF
CDR3 DNA: TGTGCCAGCGGGGACAATTTGAACGAGCAGTACTTC

D gene: .
V gene: TRBV20-1
clone size: many
J gene: TRBJ2-1
CDR3 protein: CSASQRPVFSYNEQFF
CDR3 DNA: TGCAGTGCTTCACAGAGACCCGTCTTCTCCTACAATGAGCAGTTCTTC

D gene: TRBD2
V gene: TRBV10-3
clone size: many
J gene: TRBJ2-1
CDR3 protein: CAISESSGRFSNEQFF
CDR3 DNA: TGTGCCATCAGTGAGTCAAGCGGGAGATTCAGCAATGAGCAGTTCTTC

D gene: TRBD2
V gene: TRBV20-1
clone size: few
J gene: TRBJ2-7
CDR3 protein: CSAPLGGWGTDEQYF
CDR3 DNA: TGCAGTGCTCCCCTGGGAGGGTGGGGGACGGACGAGCAGTACTTC